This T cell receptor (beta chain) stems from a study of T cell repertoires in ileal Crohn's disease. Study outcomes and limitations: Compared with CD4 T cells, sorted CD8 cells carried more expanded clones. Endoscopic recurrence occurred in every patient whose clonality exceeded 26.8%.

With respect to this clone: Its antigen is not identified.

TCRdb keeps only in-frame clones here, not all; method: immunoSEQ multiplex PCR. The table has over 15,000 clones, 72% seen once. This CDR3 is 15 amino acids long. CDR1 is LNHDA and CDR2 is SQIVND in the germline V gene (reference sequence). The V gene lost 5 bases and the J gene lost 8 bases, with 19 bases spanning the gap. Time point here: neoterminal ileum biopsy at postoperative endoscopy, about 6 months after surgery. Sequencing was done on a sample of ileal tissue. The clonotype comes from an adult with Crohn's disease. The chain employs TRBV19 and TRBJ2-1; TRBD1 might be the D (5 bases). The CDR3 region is CASSLMDTPTDEQFF. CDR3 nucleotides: TGTGCCAGTAGTTTAATGGACACTCCGACGGATGAGCAGTTCTTC.